This is a list of T cell receptor beta chains from one sample in a study of blood T cell repertoires in COVID-19. Using immunoSEQ multiplex PCR, the repertoire was profiled, and TCRdb retains in-frame clones only, with some absent. Here the sample spans 270,000 or so clones, approximately 90% being singletons. Input material: PBMCs or T cells enriched from blood (not recorded which). The origin of the receptors is a man aged 35-49 years who had been exposed to COVID-19. The CDR3 runs from the conserved cysteine through the conserved F or W. The D gene is left open where the match is weak. The listing skips clone size in some rows; elsewhere it reads once, few, many or a size class.

D	size	V	J	CDR3	DNA
.	.	TRBV11-2	TRBJ2-7	CASSLGTNTGSEQYF	TGTGCCAGCAGCTTAGGGACGAATACAGGGAGCGAGCAGTACTTC
TRBD1	.	TRBV24-1	TRBJ1-2	CATRSGTGRGYTF	TGTGCCACCCGAAGCGGGACAGGGAGAGGCTACACCTTC
.	.	TRBV2	TRBJ1-2	CASSGDGNYGYTF	TGTGCCAGCAGTGGAGACGGGAACTATGGCTACACCTTC
TRBD2	.	TRBV19	TRBJ2-3	CASSIDLSGGFTDTQYF	TGTGCCAGTAGTATAGATCTTAGCGGGGGATTCACAGATACGCAGTATTTT
TRBD1	.	TRBV6-5	TRBJ2-7	CASSFGQGMTYEQYF	TGTGCCAGCAGTTTCGGACAGGGGATGACCTACGAGCAGTACTTC
TRBD2	.	TRBV5-1	TRBJ2-1	CASSLIAGGYNEQFF	TGCGCCAGCAGCTTAATAGCGGGAGGGTACAATGAGCAGTTCTTC
.	.	TRBV24-1	TRBJ1-2	CATSDRQVTNGYTF	TGTGCCACCAGTGATAGACAGGTTACAAATGGCTACACCTTC
TRBD1	.	TRBV24-1	TRBJ1-3	CATARTGGNTIYF	TGTGCCACGGCCCGGACAGGTGGAAACACCATATATTTT
.	.	TRBV5-1	TRBJ2-3	CASSLAARANTDTQYF	TGCGCCAGCAGCTTAGCGGCTAGGGCTAACACAGATACGCAGTATTTT
TRBD2	.	TRBV10-3	TRBJ2-3	CAIRAGLAGSTDTQYF	TGTGCCATCAGGGCGGGACTAGCGGGAAGTACAGATACGCAGTATTTT
TRBD1	.	TRBV19	TRBJ2-2	CASSTGGGSGELFF	TGTGCCAGTAGTACAGGGGGCGGCTCCGGGGAGCTGTTTTTT
TRBD2	.	TRBV5-5	TRBJ2-2	CASSWGLGSGELFF	TGTGCCAGCAGCTGGGGACTAGGGTCCGGGGAGCTGTTTTTT
.	.	TRBV30	TRBJ2-1	CAWVAPKGGGQFF	TGTGCCTGGGTAGCCCCTAAGGGAGGAGGGCAGTTCTTC
TRBD1	.	TRBV27	TRBJ1-3	CASMQGVVDSGNTIYF	TGTGCCAGCATGCAGGGGGTTGTCGACTCTGGAAACACCATATATTTT
TRBD2	.	TRBV28	TRBJ2-5	CASSSPRLAGGETQYF	TGTGCCAGCAGCTCCCCCAGGCTAGCGGGAGGAGAGACCCAGTACTTC
.	.	TRBV3-1/TRBV3-2	TRBJ2-1	CASSPTLATNEQFF	TGTGCCAGCAGCCCGACGCTAGCGACCAATGAGCAGTTCTTC
TRBD1	.	TRBV19	TRBJ2-5	CASSIATGGQTQYF	TGTGCCAGTAGTATAGCGACAGGGGGGCAGACCCAGTACTTC
.	once	TRBV30	TRBJ1-5	CAWSVQLNQPQHF	TGTGCCTGGAGTGTACAGCTCAATCAGCCCCAGCATTTT
TRBD1	.	TRBV29-1	TRBJ2-2	CSVVGTGVGSGELFF	TGCAGCGTTGTGGGGACAGGGGTCGGTAGCGGGGAGCTGTTTTTT
.	.	TRBV6-5	TRBJ2-5	CASSNRVGETQYF	TGTGCCAGCAGTAACAGGGTAGGCGAGACCCAGTACTTC
.	.	TRBV11-2	TRBJ1-1	CASSFSNGGGAFF	TGTGCCAGCAGCTTCTCTAACGGCGGTGGAGCTTTCTTT
.	.	TRBV28	TRBJ1-1	CASSETGWRTEAFF	TGTGCCAGCAGTGAGACAGGTTGGCGAACTGAAGCTTTCTTT
TRBD1	.	TRBV25-1	TRBJ2-3	CASSGDRGNTDTQYF	TGTGCCAGCAGTGGGGACAGGGGCAATACAGATACGCAGTATTTT
.	.	TRBV10-3	TRBJ2-7	CAIRGGDIPPYEQYF	TGTGCCATCAGGGGGGGGGACATACCTCCATACGAGCAGTACTTC
.	.	TRBV21-1	TRBJ2-5	CASSKATLPRWSGIFLLAETQYF	TGTGCCAGCAGCAAAGCTACCCTTCCCCGTTGGAGCGGGATCTTTTTGCTTGCGGAGACCCAGTACTTC
.	.	TRBV13	TRBJ1-1	CASSTLTELNTEAFF	TGTGCCAGCAGCACCCTTACAGAGCTGAACACTGAAGCTTTCTTT
.	once	TRBV27	TRBJ1-1	CASSLRALNTEAFF	TGTGCCAGCAGTTTACGAGCGCTGAACACTGAAGCTTTCTTT
.	.	TRBV19	TRBJ1-1	CATKDGRAEAFF	TGTGCCACCAAAGACGGGAGAGCTGAAGCTTTCTTT
.	.	TRBV5-5	TRBJ2-1	CASSLTFEQFF	TGTGCCAGCAGCCTAACTTTTGAGCAGTTCTTC